The present TCR beta chain was sequenced within a study of T cells in Graves' hyperthyroidism and ophthalmopathy. The wider study: Specimen type is peripheral blood, collected at initial diagnosis prior to any treatment.

With a duration under 2 months, the hyperthyroidism was newly diagnosed in patients aged 18 to 65. Diagnostic assessment was based on clinical symptoms, serum thyroxine and TRAb, thyroid ultrasound and orbital computed tomography. This clonotype has just a few counts. As yet, its antigen is unknown. The investigators amplified TCR beta CDR3 regions from RNA transcripts. An initial round of RT-PCR targeting the TCR CDR3 relied on the HTBI primer set. TCRdb redid the calling of the multiplex PCR reads with MiXCR, one entry per CDR3 protein. The table includes about 340,000 distinct CDR3 sequences, over 15% detected once. The CDR3 is 15 residues long. Germline assignment: CDR1 SNHLY and CDR2 FYNNEI. Unmatched junction bases numbered 8, after V lost 7 bases and J lost 1 base. Findings and caveats of the study: Classification by a 13 V-J model distinguished ophthalmopathy from stable hyperthyroidism.

Material for sequencing was blood. The rearrangement uses TRBV2 and TRBJ1-1; 8 nucleotides align to TRBD1. The receptor comes from a woman aged 45 to 65 with Graves' hyperthyroidism. CDR3 sequence: CASIYDGQGNTEAFF. For the CDR3, the DNA is TGTGCCAGCATTTATGATGGACAGGGGAACACTGAAGCTTTCTTT.